The present T cell receptor (beta chain) was sequenced within a study of cytomegalovirus exposure and HLA in healthy donors. General study results and limits: Rare sequences made up most TCRs, while some public TCRs were found in many donors.

A word on this clone: The antigen is undetermined.

The V and J ends lost 0 bases and 1 base, in that order; junction bases with no gene match: 9. Germline V CDR1 and CDR2: SGDLS, YYNGEE. CDR3 length equals 18 residues. Libraries were prepared by immunoSEQ multiplex PCR; TCRdb keeps only in-frame clonotypes and omits some of them. The sample shows tens of thousands of clones, roughly 93% of them seen only once. This sequence joins TRBV9 and TRBJ2-1; TRBD1 matches at 8 bases. The material sequenced was PBMCs. This receptor was identified in a man between 18 and 29 years old in good health and CMV-seronegative. The CDR3 DNA is TGTGCCAGCAGCGTAGTAGGTTGGGGGACAGGATCCTACAATGAGCAGTTCTTC. It codes for CASSVVGWGTGSYNEQFF.